This is a list of T cell receptor beta chains from one sample in a study of spatial heterogeneity in lung cancer. Each CDR3 protein gets one entry after TCRdb re-called the 5' RACE reads with MiXCR. The table includes about 52,000 distinct CDR3 sequences, 7.4% detected once. The sequencing used PBMCs, collected at follow-up. The receptors derive from a female donor with early-stage non-small cell lung cancer. Each CDR3 is given with its conserved first and last residue.

v_call,cdr3_length,j_call,cdr3_aa
TRBV5-6,16,TRBJ1-6,CASSLARGVNNSPLHF
TRBV7-2,14,TRBJ1-4,CASSLLSQGEKLFF
TRBV3-1,17,TRBJ2-3,CASSQGLAGVDTDTQYF
TRBV3-1,16,TRBJ1-2,CASSQSPTGGFNGYTF
TRBV20-1,18,TRBJ2-3,CSASPWDSGGRGPDTQYF
TRBV20-1,13,TRBJ1-1,CSAKRQGNTEAFF
TRBV10-3,14,TRBJ1-1,CAISDPGLNTEAFF
TRBV7-9,15,TRBJ2-1,CASSQTSGDPDEQFF
TRBV28,15,TRBJ1-2,CASSPPRRPSYGYTF
TRBV12-3/TRBV12-4,13,TRBJ1-3,CVSIESSGNTIYF
TRBV2,12,TRBJ1-2,CASSVTVYGYTF
TRBV6-5,15,TRBJ2-2,CASSYGGQNTGELFF
TRBV10-3,15,TRBJ1-2,CAISGTAVSEHGYTF
TRBV14,14,TRBJ2-3,CASSRVSTVDTQYF
TRBV7-3,12,TRBJ2-2,CASSPGGGELFF
TRBV6-5,17,TRBJ2-2,CASRSVPRTVNTGELFF
TRBV19,12,TRBJ2-2,CASTRGTGELFF
TRBV5-6,10,TRBJ1-1,CASPKTEAFF
TRBV5-1,17,TRBJ2-7,CASRVRERGASSYEQYF
TRBV20-1,12,TRBJ2-3,CSAGGQGDTQYF
TRBV29-1,11,TRBJ2-7,CSVPGVGEQYF
TRBV7-2,15,TRBJ1-6,CASSLAGGTNSPLHF
TRBV4-1,15,TRBJ2-2,CASSRDRGRTGELFF
TRBV29-1,11,TRBJ2-3,CSVEVLDTQYF
TRBV7-2,15,TRBJ2-7,CASSLEAGLAYEQYF
TRBV5-1,14,TRBJ2-7,CASSPKADAYEQYF
TRBV7-8,18,TRBJ2-3,CASSPAREPMGHTDTQYF
TRBV6-5,16,TRBJ1-1,CASSYAYRAGNTEAFF
TRBV24-1,14,TRBJ2-5,CATSEPLEGETQYF
TRBV7-2,14,TRBJ1-5,CASSFLGRMQPQHF
TRBV7-2,16,TRBJ2-3,CASSRNPRGFTDTQYF
TRBV4-1,14,TRBJ2-7,CASSRGTESSEQYF
TRBV7-3,19,TRBJ2-3,CASSFDPPGAGSSTDTQYF
TRBV5-6,13,TRBJ2-5,CASSLEVPETQYF
TRBV7-3,13,TRBJ1-2,CASSSDRTYGYTF
TRBV5-8,15,TRBJ2-5,CASSLKRLWRETQYF
TRBV7-2,16,TRBJ2-6,CASSPYWSSGANVLTF
TRBV18,14,TRBJ1-5,CASSATGGNQPQHF
TRBV5-1,16,TRBJ2-1,CASSGSGGLSYNEQFF
TRBV5-1,15,TRBJ2-7,CASSFAGTVGYEQYF
TRBV20-1,16,TRBJ1-5,CSALSAGSVRNQPQHF
TRBV7-9,14,TRBJ2-1,CASSKSGTKNEQFF
TRBV7-2,13,TRBJ2-7,CARETRFLYEQYF